This TCR beta chain was found in a study of blood T cell repertoires in COVID-19. Study at large: Acute and convalescent COVID-19 specimens originated in the United States, Italy and Spain.

This CDR3 has 15 amino acids. Germline trimming cut 4 bases from V and 8 bases from J; bases unmatched to any gene: 13. Looked up from germline, CDR1 is SGHNT and CDR2 is YYREEE (reference sequence). Enrolled through a virtual design, the participants were between 18 and 89 years of age and came from some 26 US areas. All recovered Cohort 3 donors got two negative PCRs, got clearance, or saw symptom resolution. Authors' analysis steps: Amplification from reference gene primers served as the basis for estimated nucleated cell counts. Here immunoSEQ multiplex PCR was the method, and the copy in TCRdb shows in-frame clones only, minus some. V and J calls and clone size follow that table, whereas D and trimming were derived from the DNA. The sample has over 200,000 clones; approximately 90% are singletons.

What was sequenced was PBMCs or T cells enriched from blood (not recorded which). The source of this sequence is a man aged 35-49 years who had recovered from COVID-19. This sequence joins TRBV5-4 and TRBJ1-2; 8 bases fit TRBD1. CDR3 sequence (DNA): TGTGCCAGCAGCCCCGGACAGGGTTCGAGTAGGGGCTACACCTTC. This encodes CASSPGQGSSRGYTF.